This TCR beta chain stems from a study of blood T cell repertoires in COVID-19. Produced via immunoSEQ multiplex PCR; TCRdb's table is partial and in-frame only. The repertoire has roughly 190,000 clones, 86% of them found once; the top ten carry roughly 9.7%. The CDR3 runs 14 residues. Germline CDR1 SGHVS, CDR2 FNYEAQ. The ends lost 7 bases at V and 1 base at J; junction bases unmatched: 7. Specimen: peripheral blood. The rearrangement joins TRBV7-6 to TRBJ2-7; 7 bases map to TRBD2. The TCR comes from an older woman with COVID-19, enrolled during active disease. CDR3 region: CASTRDYLSYEQYF. The CDR3 region has the DNA TGTGCCAGCACCCGGGACTACTTGTCCTACGAGCAGTACTTC.